This TCR beta chain was captured in a study of blood T cell dynamics during melanoma immunotherapy. As for time point: week 3, after first cycle of checkpoint inhibitor. TCRdb's copy holds only in-frame clones and misses some; the assay was immunoSEQ multiplex PCR. The table shows about 16,000 clones, with about 94% occurring only once. This clone was detected only once. Sample: effector memory CD8+ T cells from blood, taken from a patient treated with checkpoint blockade. The clonotype originates from a human donor with melanoma.

Here the CDR3 reads CASSLGGYNEQFF. CDR3 DNA sequence: TGTGCCAGCAGCTTGGGTGGCTACAATGAGCAGTTCTTC. The chain couples TRBV5-6 to TRBJ2-1; unclear D gene. Trimming removed 0 bases at V and 3 bases at J, with 4 bases between. Germline values: CDR1 SGHDT, CDR2 YYEEEE. The CDR3 contains 13 residues.